The T cell receptor (beta chain) under discussion was sequenced for a study of cytomegalovirus exposure and HLA in healthy donors. The germline CDR1 and CDR2 sequences are MNHEY and SMNVEV (reference sequence). CDR3 length: 17 residues. The germline V and J ends were trimmed by 5 bases and 2 bases, with 16 bases remaining between them. The PCR ran on 60 Vbeta and 13 Jbeta primers. Method: immunoSEQ multiplex PCR; TCRdb's copy keeps in-frame clones and lacks some. The repertoire holds around 150,000 clones, with around 72% as singletons. To note about this clone: What it recognizes is unknown.

General study results and limits: In a later analysis, DRB1 alleles had the most associated TCRs; HLA-C alleles the fewest. A prior analysis recorded that most TCR beta V segments were productive about 87% or about 30% of the time. Excluded were some V segments that proved indistinguishable, including TRBV6-2 and TRBV6-3.

The material sequenced was PBMCs. This receptor was obtained from a man between 50 and 59 years old in good health and CMV-seronegative. This chain uses TRBV27 with TRBJ2-6; D is perhaps TRBD1 (5 bases). The CDR3 here is CASSPSLRVAGANVLTF. As DNA, the CDR3 is TGTGCCAGCAGTCCCTCCCTCAGGGTAGCTGGGGCCAACGTCCTGACTTTC.